This T cell receptor (beta chain) stems from a study of blood T cell repertoires in COVID-19 (dated by TCRdb to between 2020 and 2021). Looking at the study overall: Samples covering the acute and convalescent phases of COVID-19 were provided by collaborators in the United States, Italy and Spain. The prospective study material was composed of cDNA or gDNA derived from T cells, B-cell-depleted T cells, or PBMCs. The dataset comprised deeply sampled blood TCRbeta repertoires from subjects exposed to, actively infected with, or recovered from COVID-19. The repertoires were released in a freely available public database meant as a resource for research on the immune response to SARS-CoV-2. Samples came from the ongoing ImmuneRACE study (first 160 participants) plus 1,254 subjects from 6 global collaborators. The sample metadata nearly always contained a de-identified subject ID, COVID-19 status, age in years and sex. Where available, HLA class I and class II types were taken from metadata supplied by the sample provider and were not determined by assay-based typing.

Whole blood was collected in K2EDTA tubes by collaborating institutions according to the institutions' own protocols. For TCRbeta analysis, collaborators shipped samples as frozen whole blood, isolated PBMCs, or DNA extracted from either of those sample types. Only a few counts were recorded for this clone. Its antigen remains unidentified. The input lacks base qualities; no much larger clone sits a single base away. TCRbeta CDR3 regions were amplified from genomic DNA using the immunoSEQ Assay, a bias-controlled multiplex PCR. The study's processing was this. Within the assay, amplification of reference gene primers was used to estimate how many nucleated cells each sample contained. To quantify the absolute abundance of each unique TCRbeta CDR3 rearrangement, sequence reads were collapsed and filtered. For each sample, productive Simpson clonality was calculated by taking the square root of Simpson's diversity index across productive rearrangements. This is the immuneACCESS table as TCRdb keeps it, with only in-frame sequences that have V and J called. A part of the clones is gone; compared with another copy, unresolved V genes explain less than half, and the rest is unexplained. V and J calls and clone size are given by that table; D and trimming were obtained from the DNA. The table for this sample lists 91,000 or so clones; under 95% of them were counted only once. The ten most abundant clones make up around 3.9% of the sample.

CDR1 LGHNA and CDR2 YNFKEQ were looked up in the germline V gene. The CDR3 holds 15 amino acids from the cysteine to the phenylalanine. Of all the DNA, just the CDR3 is kept, 45 bases in frame from base 1. V drops 3 bases and J drops 0 bases, leaving 11 bases in between. Broad study findings and their caveats: Clinical and demographic metadata were provided uncurated, with the amount varying by source and participant.

The sample was peripheral blood. This sequence originates from a woman aged 50 to 65 in a cohort sampled during active COVID-19. Here the chain combines TRBV4-2 and TRBJ1-1; matching of 6 bases hints at TRBD1 as the D gene. The DNA is TGTGCCAGCAGCCACCTAGGACAGCTGAACACTGAAGCTTTCTTT. This codes for CASSHLGQLNTEAFF.